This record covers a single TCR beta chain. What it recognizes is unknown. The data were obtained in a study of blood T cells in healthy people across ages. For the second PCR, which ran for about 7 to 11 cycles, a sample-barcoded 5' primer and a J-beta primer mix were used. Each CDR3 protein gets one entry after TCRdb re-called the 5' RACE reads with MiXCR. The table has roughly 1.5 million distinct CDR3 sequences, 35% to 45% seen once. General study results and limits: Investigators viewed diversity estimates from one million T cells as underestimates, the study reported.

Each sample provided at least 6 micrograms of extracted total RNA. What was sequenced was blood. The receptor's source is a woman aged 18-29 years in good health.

The CDR3 DNA follows: TGTGCCAGCGGTGGGGGGTTACAAGAGACCCAGTACTTC. As protein: CASGGGLQETQYF. The chain has TRBV6-6 and TRBJ2-5, with D perhaps TRBD2 (6 bases). This CDR3 region has 13 residues. Trimming stripped 8 bases from V and 2 bases from J, with 12 bases between. The germline gives CDR1 MNHNY, CDR2 SVGAGI (reference sequence).